The T cell receptor beta chain under discussion was sequenced for a study of OX40 agonist ivuxolimab in advanced cancers. Study-level background: Prior therapy, whether anti-PD-1, anti-PD-L1 or anti-CTLA-4, was allowed, and about 39% had some.

Produced via immunoSEQ multiplex PCR; TCRdb's table is partial and in-frame only. The sample holds just under 45,000 clones, 80% seen once. The CDR3 is 12 residues long. Between the trimmed V and J ends, which lost 5 bases and 2 bases, there was a span of 8 bases. Looked up from germline, CDR1 is SQVTM and CDR2 is ANQGSEA. J is TRBJ2-3 and V is TRBV29-1; unclear D gene. Source: CD4+ or CD8+ T cells sorted from blood, taken in a trial of the OX40 agonist ivuxolimab. This clonotype was sampled from an adult with an advanced solid tumor such as melanoma, head and neck, liver or kidney cancer. For the CDR3, the DNA is TGCAGCGTTCTCCTCCCCACAGATACGCAGTATTTT. Amino acids: CSVLLPTDTQYF.